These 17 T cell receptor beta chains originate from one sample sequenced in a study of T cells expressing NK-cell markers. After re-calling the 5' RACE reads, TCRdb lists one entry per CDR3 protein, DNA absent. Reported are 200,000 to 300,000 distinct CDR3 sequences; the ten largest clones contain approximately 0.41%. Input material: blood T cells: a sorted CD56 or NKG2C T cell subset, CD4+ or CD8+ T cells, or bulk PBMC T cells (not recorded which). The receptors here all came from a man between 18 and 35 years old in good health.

This CDR3 reads CSVWTAGEGYTF. V usage is TRBV29-1 and J usage is TRBJ1-2. This CDR3 spans 12 amino acids. CDR1 is SQVTM, CDR2 ANQGSEA, per germline.

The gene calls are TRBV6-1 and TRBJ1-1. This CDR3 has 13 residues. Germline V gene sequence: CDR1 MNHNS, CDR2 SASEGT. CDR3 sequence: CAAHSKMNTEAFF.

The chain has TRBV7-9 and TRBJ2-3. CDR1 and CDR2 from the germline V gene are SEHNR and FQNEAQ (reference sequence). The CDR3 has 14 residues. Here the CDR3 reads CASSLVGVTDTQYF.

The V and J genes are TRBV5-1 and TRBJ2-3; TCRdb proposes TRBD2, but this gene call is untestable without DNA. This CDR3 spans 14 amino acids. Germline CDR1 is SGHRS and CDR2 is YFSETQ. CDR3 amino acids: CASKVWAVADTQYF.

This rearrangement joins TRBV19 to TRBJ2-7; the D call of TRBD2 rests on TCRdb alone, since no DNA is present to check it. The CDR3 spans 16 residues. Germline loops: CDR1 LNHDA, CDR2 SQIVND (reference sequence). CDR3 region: CASSKNRDQPYHEQYF. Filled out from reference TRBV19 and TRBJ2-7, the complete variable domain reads DGGITQSPKYLFRKEGQNVTLSCEQNLNHDAMYWYRQDPGQGLRLIYYSQIVNDFQKGDIAEGYSVSREKKESFPLTVTSAQKNPTAFYLCASSKNRDQPYHEQYFGPGTRLTVT.

The CDR3 is CASSYSSVMGPEQYF. The genes are TRBV6-5 and TRBJ2-7; TCRdb gives TRBD1 as the D gene, but with no DNA this cannot be confirmed. Germline V gene data show CDR1 as MNHEY and CDR2 as SVGAGI. CDR3 length: 15 residues.

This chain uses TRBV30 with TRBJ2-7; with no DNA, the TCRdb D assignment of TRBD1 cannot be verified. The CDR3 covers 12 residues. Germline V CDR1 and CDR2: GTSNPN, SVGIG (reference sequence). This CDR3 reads CAWSVGTYEQYF.

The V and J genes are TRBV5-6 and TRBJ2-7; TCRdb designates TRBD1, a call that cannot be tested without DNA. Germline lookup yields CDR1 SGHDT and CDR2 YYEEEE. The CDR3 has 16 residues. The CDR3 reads CASSSILTGFSYEQYF.

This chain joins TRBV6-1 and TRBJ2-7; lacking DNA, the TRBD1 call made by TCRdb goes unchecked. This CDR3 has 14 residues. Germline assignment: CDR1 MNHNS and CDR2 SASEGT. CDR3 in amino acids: CASSEDFPSGEQYF.

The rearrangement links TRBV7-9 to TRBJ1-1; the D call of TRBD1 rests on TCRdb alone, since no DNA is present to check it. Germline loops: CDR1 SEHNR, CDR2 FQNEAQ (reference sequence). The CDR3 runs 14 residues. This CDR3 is CASRRQGGDTEAFF.

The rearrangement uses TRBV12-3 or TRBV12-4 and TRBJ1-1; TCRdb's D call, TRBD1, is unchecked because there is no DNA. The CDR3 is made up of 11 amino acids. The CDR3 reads CASRKGTEAFF.

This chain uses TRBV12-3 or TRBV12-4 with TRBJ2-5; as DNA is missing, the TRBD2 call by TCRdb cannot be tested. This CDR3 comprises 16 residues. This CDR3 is CASSLALTGLDETQYF.

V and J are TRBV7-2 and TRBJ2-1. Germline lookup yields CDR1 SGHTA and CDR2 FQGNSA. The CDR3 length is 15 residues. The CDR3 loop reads CASSLEAGYYNEQFF.

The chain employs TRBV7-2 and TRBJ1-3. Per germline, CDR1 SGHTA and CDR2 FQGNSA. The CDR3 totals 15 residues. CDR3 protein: CASRSDETWGNTIYF.

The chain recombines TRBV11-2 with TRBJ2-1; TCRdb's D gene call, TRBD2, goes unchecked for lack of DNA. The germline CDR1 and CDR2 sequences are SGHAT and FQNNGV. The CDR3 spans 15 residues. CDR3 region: CASSPSRATYNEQFF.

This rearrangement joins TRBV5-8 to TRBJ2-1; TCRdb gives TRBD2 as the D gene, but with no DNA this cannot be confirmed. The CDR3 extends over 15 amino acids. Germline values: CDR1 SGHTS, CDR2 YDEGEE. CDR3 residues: CASSLAGLGNNEQFF.

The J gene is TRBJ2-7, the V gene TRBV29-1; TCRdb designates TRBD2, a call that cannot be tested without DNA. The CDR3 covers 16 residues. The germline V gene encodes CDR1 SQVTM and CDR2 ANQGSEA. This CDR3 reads CSATGASGVNSYEQYF.